This T cell receptor beta chain came from a study of shared clonotypes between healthy human individuals. Points from the study as a whole: The study generally estimated greater richness for naive than memory subsets. Against clonotypes common to all four donors, non-shared ones had lower generation probabilities.

A word on this clone: Its specificity is not known.

Trimming pared 4 bases from V and 4 bases from J, leaving 8 bases between. From germline, CDR1 is LGHNA and CDR2 YSLEER. CDR3 size: 13 residues. Repertoires were generated with immunoSEQ multiplex PCR, while TCRdb's copy carries only in-frame clones and drops some. The sample carries 300,000 to 400,000 clones, around 86% recorded once. What CD8 memory combined were CD45RO+ cells and CCR7-negative CD45RA+ TemRA cells. This receptor was obtained from a young man in good health. This rearrangement joins TRBV4-3 to TRBJ1-5; no clear D. Sequencing was carried out using memory CD8+ T cells sorted from blood. Subset defined: CD45RO+ cells pooled with CCR7-negative TemRA cells. The DNA of the CDR3 is TGCGCCAGCAGCCTGGACCGTAATCAGCCCCAGCATTTT. It translates to CASSLDRNQPQHF.